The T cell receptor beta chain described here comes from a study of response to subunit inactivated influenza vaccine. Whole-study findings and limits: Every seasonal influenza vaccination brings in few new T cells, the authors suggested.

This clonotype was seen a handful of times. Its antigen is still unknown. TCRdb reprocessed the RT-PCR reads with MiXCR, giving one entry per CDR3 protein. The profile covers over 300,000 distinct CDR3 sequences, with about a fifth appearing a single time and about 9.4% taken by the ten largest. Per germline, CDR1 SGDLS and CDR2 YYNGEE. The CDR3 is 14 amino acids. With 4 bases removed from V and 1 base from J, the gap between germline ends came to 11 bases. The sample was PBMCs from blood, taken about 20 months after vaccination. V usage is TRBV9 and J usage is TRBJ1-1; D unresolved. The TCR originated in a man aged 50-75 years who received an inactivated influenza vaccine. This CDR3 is CASSPEAANTEAFF. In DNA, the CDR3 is TGTGCCAGCAGCCCCGAGGCAGCGAACACTGAAGCTTTCTTT.